This T cell receptor beta chain stems from a study of shared clonotypes between healthy human individuals. On the study more broadly: Each donor's CD4 naive and CD4 memory cells filled three plates apiece, CD8 naive two, and CD8 memory one.

Remarks on this clone: The antigen is not known.

Study-level results: A generally larger estimated richness was seen in naive subsets than in memory subsets.

Within Nashville, Tennessee resided all donors, each a Caucasian adult. Memory CD4+ cells were the fraction left after CD45RA+ naive selection. The CDR3 loop spans 11 amino acids. V lost 5 bases and J lost 5, with 9 bases in between. Per the germline V gene, CDR1 is GTSNPN and CDR2 is SVGIG (reference sequence). The protocol was immunoSEQ multiplex PCR, while the TCRdb copy is restricted to in-frame clones and leaves out a portion. The sample shows about a million clones, roughly 70% of them seen only once. The sequence was collected from a man between 18 and 35 years old in good health. Source material: memory CD4+ T cells sorted from blood. Subset of the sample: CD45RA-negative fraction. The genes are TRBV30 and TRBJ2-5; no definite D call. The CDR3: CAWGVGETQYF. The DNA of the CDR3 is TGTGCCTGGGGGGTGGGTGAGACCCAGTACTTC.